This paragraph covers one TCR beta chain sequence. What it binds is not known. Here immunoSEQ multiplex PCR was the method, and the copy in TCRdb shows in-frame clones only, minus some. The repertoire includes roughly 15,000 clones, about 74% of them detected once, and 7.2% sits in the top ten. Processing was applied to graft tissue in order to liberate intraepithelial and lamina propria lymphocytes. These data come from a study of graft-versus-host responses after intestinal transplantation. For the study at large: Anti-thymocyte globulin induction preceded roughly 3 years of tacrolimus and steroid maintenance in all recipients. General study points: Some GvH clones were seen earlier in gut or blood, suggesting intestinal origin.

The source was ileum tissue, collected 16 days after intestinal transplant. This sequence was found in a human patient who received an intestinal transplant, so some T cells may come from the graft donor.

DNA of the CDR3: TGTGCCAGCAGCTCACCCACACGACTAGCACCCAGCACAGATACGCAGTATTTT. Translated, it gives CASSSPTRLAPSTDTQYF. The chain couples TRBV7-8 to TRBJ2-3, with 7 nucleotides matching TRBD2. CDR1 and CDR2 from the germline V gene are SGHVS and FQNEAQ. This CDR3 region has 18 residues. The V and J ends lost 4 bases and 0 bases, in that order; junction bases with no gene match: 13.